This T cell receptor (beta chain) was captured in a study of blood T cell repertoires in COVID-19. Study at large: Whether acute or convalescent, the COVID-19 samples came from the United States, Italy and Spain. In each case, the material was cDNA or gDNA derived from T cells, B-cell-depleted T cells, or PBMCs.

Trimming took off 4 bases at V and 4 bases at J, with 17 bases between the two ends. CDR3 length equals 16 residues. Germline V CDR1 and CDR2: MGHDK, SYGVNS. The authors' processing: For nucleated cells, counts were estimated from reference gene primer amplification. The repertoire was sequenced with immunoSEQ multiplex PCR; TCRdb's copy has only in-frame clones and lacks some. V, J and clone size are taken as reported in that table, and D and trimming were inferred from the DNA itself. The sample includes about 93,000 clones, approximately 87% seen only once; the top ten take around 1.5%. The source material was peripheral blood. The chain combines TRBV25-1 with TRBJ2-1, with D tentatively TRBD1 (6 bases). The clonotype was recovered from a human donor with active COVID-19. The donor label of this sample is uncertain. The CDR3 protein is CASSATPKGTYNEQFF. CDR3 DNA: TGTGCCAGCAGTGCCACACCCAAAGGGACATACAATGAGCAGTTCTTC.